These 18 T cell receptor beta chains were all obtained from the same sample, sequenced in a study of T-cell reconstitution after alpha-beta-depleted transplantation in children. The authors prepared the TCRbeta library with unique molecular identifiers. TCRdb re-called the PCR reads through MiXCR, storing one row per CDR3 protein. The sample includes about 610,000 distinct CDR3 sequences, roughly a tenth seen only once; the top ten take roughly 3.9%. The specimen comprised PBMCs from the stem cell graft donor, sampled from the stem cell graft. These TCRs come from a human donor who donated a stem cell graft to a child with acute myeloid leukemia.

The chain recombines TRBV11-3 with TRBJ2-3; the D is unclear. The CDR3 covers 14 residues. The germline CDR1 and CDR2 sequences are SGHNT and YENEEA. The ends were cut back, 6 bases at V and 2 bases at J, with 12 bases in the middle. Here the CDR3 DNA reads TGTGCCAGCAGTCAGGCAACGACCACAGATACGCAGTATTTT. This codes for CASSQATTTDTQYF.

This clonotype was observed at least ten times. The CDR3 nucleotides are TGTGCCAGCAGTTTGCAGAGGGGCTCCTACAATGAGCAGTTCTTC. Its protein is CASSLQRGSYNEQFF. V and J are TRBV12-3 or TRBV12-4 and TRBJ2-1; the D gene could be TRBD1 or TRBD2 (5 bases each). CDR3 size: 15 residues. V was clipped by 3 bases and J by 0 bases, with 9 bases between them.

The V gene is TRBV6-1, the J gene TRBJ2-3; TRBD2 is a possible D gene (6 bases). Germline V gene data show CDR1 as MNHNS and CDR2 as SASEGT. The CDR3 has 14 residues. Deletions cut 7 bases from V and 3 bases from J, with 14 bases between. The CDR3 region has the DNA TGTGCCAGCATTGTGTCCGGGAGTACAGATACGCAGTATTTT. Protein: CASIVSGSTDTQYF.

This clonotype has at least ten counts. The chain couples TRBV7-9 to TRBJ2-3; TRBD1 is a possible D gene (6 bases). In germline, CDR1 is SEHNR, CDR2 FQNEAQ (reference sequence). V was cut by 2 bases and J by 3 bases, with 15 bases left in between. This CDR3 region has 16 residues. CDR3 sequence reads: CASSLWGRGMTDTQYF. The DNA for the CDR3 is TGTGCCAGCAGCTTATGGGGCAGGGGAATGACAGATACGCAGTATTTT.

This clonotype was counted only a few times. V is TRBV24-1 and J is TRBJ2-5, with D unclear. The CDR3 loop spans 12 amino acids. Trimming removed 9 bases at V and 3 bases at J, with 10 bases between. Germline V gene lookup returns CDR1 KGHDR and CDR2 SFDVKD. This CDR3 is CATSEYEETQYF. The CDR3 coding sequence is TGTGCCACCTCAGAGTATGAAGAGACCCAGTACTTC.

V is TRBV29-1 and J is TRBJ2-7; D may be TRBD1 (5 bases). Trimming left V 5 bases short and J 5 bases short, with 10 bases between. This CDR3 has 11 amino acids. Germline V gives CDR1 SQVTM, CDR2 ANQGSEA. The CDR3 DNA sequence: TGCAGCGTTCCCCAGGGTCACGAGCAGTACTTC. The encoded protein is CSVPQGHEQYF.

This clonotype has a handful of counts. This chain links TRBV10-3 with TRBJ2-3, with D perhaps matching TRBD2 (5 bases). Trimming shortened V by 6 bases and J by 8 bases, and 12 bases separated the two germline ends. The CDR3 has 12 amino acids. Germline CDR1 ENHRY, CDR2 SYGVKD. CDR3 sequence reads: CAISLSEGTQYF. In DNA form, the CDR3 reads TGTGCCATCAGCCTCAGTGAGGGTACGCAGTATTTT.

The J gene is TRBJ2-2, the V gene TRBV4-2, with 11 nucleotides matching TRBD2. V shed 1 base and J 5 bases; nucleotides not matched to a gene: 9. The CDR3 extends over 18 amino acids. Germline CDR1 LGHNA, CDR2 YNFKEQ. The chain's CDR3 is CASSQGTSGSVGTGELFF. The CDR3 region has the DNA TGTGCCAGCAGCCAAGGAACTAGCGGGAGTGTTGGAACCGGGGAGCTGTTTTTT.

This clonotype was counted only a few times. This chain connects TRBV14 to TRBJ1-6; TRBD1 matches 8 bases. Germline CDR1 is SGHDN and CDR2 is FVKESK. Losses at the gene ends were 5 bases for V and 6 bases for J; bases not matched to a gene: 6. The CDR3 is made up of 15 amino acids. The CDR3 is CASSSWTGTNSPLHF. CDR3 DNA: TGTGCCAGCAGCTCCTGGACAGGGACTAATTCACCCCTCCACTTT. The variable domain in full, with the rest retrieved from reference TRBV14 and TRBJ1-6, is EAGVTQFPSHSVIEKGQTVTLRCDPISGHDNLYWYRRVMGKEIKFLLHFVKESKQDESGMPNNRFLAERTGGTYSTLKVQPAELEDSGVYFCASSSWTGTNSPLHFGNGTRLTVT.

In its sample, this clonotype was seen a few times. The chain uses TRBV5-1 and TRBJ2-7; D may match TRBD1 or TRBD2 (5 bases each). V shed 0 bases and J shed 5 bases, with 12 bases lying between them. CDR1 and CDR2 from the germline V gene are SGHRS and YFSETQ. The CDR3 extends over 14 amino acids. CDR3 bases: TGCGCCAGCAGCTTGGAGGGGACGGGGAACGAGCAGTACTTC. This encodes CASSLEGTGNEQYF.

This clonotype has a handful of counts. The rearrangement joins TRBV28 to TRBJ1-4; a weak D match, TRBD1 (5 bases). The V gene's germline CDR1 is MDHEN and CDR2 SYDVKM. The CDR3 is made up of 13 amino acids. V gave up 10 bases and J gave up 7 bases, with 16 bases separating them. CDR3 DNA: TGTGCCATCTTGAGGGGTTTTGGTGAAAAACTGTTTTTT. Its translation: CAILRGFGEKLFF. Drawing the rest from reference TRBV28 and TRBJ1-4, the complete variable domain is DVKVTQSSRYLVKRTGEKVFLECVQDMDHENMFWYRQDPGLGLRLIYFSYDVKMKEKGDIPEGYSVSREKKERFSLILESASTNQTSMYLCAILRGFGEKLFFGSGTQLSVL.

The rearrangement joins TRBV20-1 to TRBJ2-5, with D possibly matching TRBD1 (5 bases). Germline V CDR1 and CDR2: DFQATT, SNEGSKA (reference sequence). The CDR3 extends over 16 amino acids. V lost 0 bases and J lost 7, with 21 bases in between. CDR3 region: CSAREWELGRPGTQYF. CDR3 nucleotides: TGCAGTGCTAGAGAGTGGGAATTGGGGCGGCCGGGGACCCAGTACTTC.

The chain combines TRBV5-6 with TRBJ2-1, with 10 bases identical to TRBD2. The germline CDR1 and CDR2 sequences are SGHDT and YYEEEE. Trimming took 2 bases from V and 8 from J; bases not matched to a gene: 7. The CDR3 has 15 amino acids. This CDR3 reads CASSFGLAGADEQFF. The CDR3 DNA is TGTGCCAGCAGCTTTGGTCTAGCGGGAGCCGATGAGCAGTTCTTC. The variable domain in full, completed from reference TRBV5-6 and TRBJ2-1, reads DAGVTQSPTHLIKTRGQQVTLRCSPKSGHDTVSWYQQALGQGPQFIFQYYEEEERQRGNFPDRFSGHQFPNYSSELNVNALLLGDSALYLCASSFGLAGADEQFFGPGTRLTVL.

The CDR3 loop is CASQRGGSYNEQFF. CDR3 nucleotide sequence: TGTGCCAGCCAGCGGGGGGGCTCCTACAATGAGCAGTTCTTC. V usage is TRBV28 and J usage is TRBJ2-1; 10 nucleotides line up with TRBD2. Germline values: CDR1 MDHEN, CDR2 SYDVKM. The CDR3 totals 14 residues. V was pared by 8 bases and J by 0 bases, with 1 base of the junction left unmatched.

This clonotype has just a few counts. The gene calls are TRBV9 and TRBJ2-1; the match to TRBD2 covers 9 bases. Trimming removed 0 bases from V and 7 bases from J; junction bases left unmatched: 5. Germline V gives CDR1 SGDLS, CDR2 YYNGEE. This CDR3 comprises 15 residues. The CDR3 here is CASSVASAGGNEQFF. CDR3 DNA: TGTGCCAGCAGCGTAGCCTCGGCGGGAGGGAATGAGCAGTTCTTC. Based on the CDR3 plus reference TRBV9 and TRBJ2-1, the full variable domain is DSGVTQTPKHLITATGQRVTLRCSPRSGDLSVYWYQQSLDQGLQFLIQYYNGEERAKGNILERFSAQQFPDLHSELNLSSLELGDSALYFCASSVASAGGNEQFFGPGTRLTVL.

In its sample, this clonotype was seen many times. The genes are TRBV5-4 and TRBJ1-5; no reliable D call. Germline V gene data show CDR1 as SGHNT and CDR2 as YYREEE (reference sequence). The CDR3 runs to 12 residues. Trimming took off 3 bases at V and 5 bases at J, with 6 bases between the two ends. CDR3 loop: CASSWPDQPQHF. In DNA form, the CDR3 reads TGTGCCAGCAGCTGGCCGGATCAGCCCCAGCATTTT.

This clonotype has only a few counts. The J gene is TRBJ1-1, the V gene TRBV27; D ambiguous. The CDR3 runs 15 residues. Germline CDR1 reads MNHEY; CDR2 reads SMNVEV (reference sequence). Trimming stripped 6 bases from V and 1 base from J, with 15 bases between. This CDR3 is CASSRGGLPNTEAFF. CDR3 DNA: TGTGCCAGCAGCCGAGGAGGGCTACCGAACACTGAAGCTTTCTTT.

This clonotype has just a few counts. This chain links TRBV10-3 with TRBJ1-2; 10 positions agree with TRBD1. Germline assignment: CDR1 ENHRY and CDR2 SYGVKD. Trimming cost V 10 bases and J 8 bases; bases outside gene matches: 7. The CDR3 has 12 residues. The CDR3 region is CATRQGARGYTF. The CDR3, as DNA: TGTGCCACCCGACAGGGGGCGAGAGGCTACACCTTC.